The 20 T cell receptor beta chains reported below all come from one sample, sequenced in a study of cytomegalovirus exposure and HLA in healthy donors. PCR was performed using 60 Vbeta and 13 Jbeta primers. Clones were sequenced by immunoSEQ multiplex PCR, and TCRdb holds only the in-frame ones, with some missing. The table lists some 150,000 clones, roughly 79% of them singletons, with roughly 13% in the top ten. Sequences were obtained from PBMCs. All receptors derive from a woman aged 50 to 60 in good health and CMV-seronegative.

V and J are TRBV7-2 and TRBJ1-1, with D uncertain. The V end lost 5 bases, the J end lost 1 base, and 11 bases lay between the germline ends. The germline V gene encodes CDR1 SGHTA and CDR2 FQGNSA. The CDR3 extends over 14 amino acids. The CDR3 protein is CASSAGLPNTEAFF. CDR3 nucleotides: TGTGCCAGCAGCGCAGGACTTCCGAACACTGAAGCTTTCTTT. Full variable domain (rest looked up from reference TRBV7-2 and TRBJ1-1): GAGVSQSPSNKVTEKGKDVELRCDPISGHTALYWYRQSLGQGLEFLIYFQGNSAPDKSGLPSDRFSAERTGGSVSTLTIQRTQQEDSAVYLCASSAGLPNTEAFFGQGTRLTVV.

The V call is TRBV4-2, the J call TRBJ2-1; 8 bases are shared with TRBD2. CDR1 LGHNA and CDR2 YNFKEQ come from the germline V gene. The J segment lost 6 bases and the V segment lost 8 bases, leaving 9 bases of the junction unmatched. CDR3 length: 14 residues. The CDR3 DNA reads as TGTGCCAGCGGAGCTAGCCGGGAGGGCAATGAGCAGTTCTTC. Translating it yields CASGASREGNEQFF.

The genes are TRBV14 and TRBJ2-7; tentative D call: TRBD1 (5 bases). V was shortened by 1 base and J by 6 bases, with 16 bases between the two germline ends. CDR3 length equals 15 residues. The germline gives CDR1 SGHDN, CDR2 FVKESK. The CDR3 sequence is CASSQVGIGRGEQYF. The CDR3 region has the DNA TGTGCCAGCAGCCAAGTAGGTATAGGTAGGGGCGAGCAGTACTTC.

The chain carries TRBV7-2 and TRBJ2-1; 11 bases are shared with TRBD2. The germline V gene encodes CDR1 SGHTA and CDR2 FQGNSA. CDR3 length equals 16 residues. The trim removed 5 bases at V and 7 bases at J, leaving 10 bases unmatched. CDR3 in DNA: TGTGCCAGCAGCCCTGAGACTAGCGGGGCTCCGAATGAGCAGTTCTTC. Amino acid sequence: CASSPETSGAPNEQFF.

In regard to this clone: One end of the junction fails to match germline, which may point to a read error. J is TRBJ2-5 and V is TRBV5-6; D is unresolved. This CDR3 comprises 15 residues. Germline loops: CDR1 SGHDT, CDR2 YYEEEE. The CDR3 here is CARSLARKGEETQYF. The CDR3 DNA follows: TGTGCCAGAAGCTTGGCCCGAAAAGGAGAGGAGACCCAGTACTTC.

This chain connects TRBV20-1 to TRBJ2-5, with D unclear. Between the trimmed V and J ends, which lost 5 bases and 9 bases, there was a span of 13 bases. From germline, CDR1 is DFQATT and CDR2 SNEGSKA (reference sequence). This CDR3 spans 11 amino acids. The CDR3 sequence is CSAPAFGAQYF. In nucleotides, the CDR3 is TGCAGTGCTCCCGCCTTCGGTGCCCAGTACTTC.

This chain uses TRBV13 with TRBJ2-1, with TRBD2 as a possible D gene (6 bases). Germline lookup yields CDR1 PRHDT and CDR2 FYEKMQ (reference sequence). This CDR3 is 11 amino acids long. The V end was cut by 3 bases, the J end by 14 bases, with 11 bases between. CDR3 protein: CASSLGLFKFF. The CDR3, as DNA: TGTGCCAGCAGCTTGGGACTTTTTAAGTTCTTC.

The chain couples TRBV10-3 to TRBJ2-5; D possibly corresponds to TRBD2 (6 bases). The germline CDR1 and CDR2 sequences are ENHRY and SYGVKD. Trimming stripped 10 bases from V and 5 bases from J, with 17 bases between. CDR3 length equals 13 residues. CDR3 protein: CATRLARDETQYF. DNA of the CDR3: TGTGCCACCCGCCTAGCGCGGGATGAGACCCAGTACTTC.

The V call is TRBV11-2, the J call TRBJ1-3, with a possible D match to TRBD1 (5 bases). V lost 5 bases, J lost 3 bases, and 14 bases lay in between. This CDR3 is built from 15 residues. The V gene's germline CDR1 is SGHAT and CDR2 FQNNGV. The CDR3 sequence: CASSPIRQLGNTIYF. CDR3 DNA: TGTGCCAGCAGCCCAATTAGACAGCTTGGAAACACCATATATTTT.

In the case of this clone: One end of the junction varies from germline; a read error may be responsible. The rearrangement joins TRBV5-4 to TRBJ2-7, with 12 nucleotides matching TRBD2. The CDR3 length is 15 residues. Germline V gene sequence: CDR1 SGHNT, CDR2 YYREEE (reference sequence). The CDR3 loop reads CAGSGGGLAGYEQYF. CDR3 sequence (DNA): TGTGCCGGCAGCGGGGGGGGACTAGCGGGCTACGAGCAGTACTTC.

The rearrangement uses TRBV5-1 and TRBJ1-2; D unresolved. CDR1 is SGHRS, CDR2 YFSETQ, per germline. V was cut by 4 bases and J by 2 bases, with 12 bases left in between. The CDR3 loop spans 14 amino acids. Here the CDR3 reads CASSKEMENYGYTF. The CDR3 DNA is TGCGCCAGCAGCAAAGAGATGGAGAACTATGGCTACACCTTC.

This chain uses TRBV5-1 with TRBJ2-3; 9 bases match TRBD2. The CDR3 contains 15 residues. The V and J ends lost 4 bases and 0 bases, in that order; junction bases with no gene match: 3. Germline CDR1 SGHRS, CDR2 YFSETQ. The chain's CDR3 is CASSPTSGSTDTQYF. The CDR3 coding sequence is TGCGCCAGCAGCCCCACTAGCGGGAGCACAGATACGCAGTATTTT. The whole variable domain, filled in from reference TRBV5-1 and TRBJ2-3, reads KAGVTQTPRYLIKTRGQQVTLSCSPISGHRSVSWYQQTPGQGLQFLFEYFSETQRNKGNFPGRFSGRQFSNSRSEMNVSTLELGDSALYLCASSPTSGSTDTQYFGPGTRLTVL.

The chain couples TRBV19 to TRBJ1-2, with D maybe TRBD1 (5 bases). Germline V CDR1 and CDR2: LNHDA, SQIVND (reference sequence). This CDR3 is 18 amino acids long. V lost 0 bases and J 3 bases, leaving 20 bases between the germline ends. CDR3 nucleotides: TGTGCCAGTAGTATAGATCCCTCAGGGAAGTATCTTGACTATGGCTACACCTTC. Amino acids: CASSIDPSGKYLDYGYTF.

The V call is TRBV4-2, the J call TRBJ2-2, with TRBD1 matching 8 bases. The CDR3 has 14 amino acids. Germline CDR1 and CDR2: LGHNA and YNFKEQ. V was clipped by 2 bases and J by 6 bases; unmatched bases: 2. The CDR3 reads CASSQNRGAGELFF. CDR3 bases: TGTGCCAGCAGCCAAAACAGGGGGGCCGGGGAGCTGTTTTTT.

The gene calls are TRBV29-1 and TRBJ2-7, with 11 bases matching TRBD1. Germline loops: CDR1 SQVTM, CDR2 ANQGSEA. The CDR3 is 15 amino acids. V gave up 5 bases and J gave up 1 base; unmatched junction bases: 7. This CDR3 reads CSVSAGTGGSYEQYF. The CDR3 nucleotides are TGCAGCGTTTCTGCCGGGACAGGGGGATCCTACGAGCAGTACTTC.

The chain is built from TRBV28 and TRBJ1-1; D is uncertain. V lost 2 bases to trimming and J lost 0 bases, with 7 bases between them. The CDR3 has 14 residues. Germline V CDR1 and CDR2: MDHEN, SYDVKM. CDR3 residues: CASSLLRVNTEAFF. The CDR3 nucleotides are TGTGCCAGCAGTTTACTGAGGGTGAACACTGAAGCTTTCTTT.

The V gene is TRBV6-1, the J gene TRBJ2-1; the D gene is possibly TRBD1 (6 bases). CDR3 length equals 16 residues. Per germline, CDR1 MNHNS and CDR2 SASEGT. Trimming removed 2 bases at V and 1 base at J, with 12 bases between. Written as DNA, the CDR3 is TGTGCCAGCAGTGAACCCAGGGGTAGTTCCTACAATGAGCAGTTCTTC. Encoded protein: CASSEPRGSSYNEQFF.

V gene TRBV28 combines with J gene TRBJ2-7; D is perhaps TRBD1 (6 bases). With 6 bases removed from V and 2 bases from J, the gap between germline ends came to 14 bases. Per the germline V gene, CDR1 is MDHEN and CDR2 is SYDVKM. The CDR3 totals 14 residues. The CDR3 region is CASRSFGQTYEQYF. CDR3 DNA sequence: TGTGCCAGCAGATCCTTCGGACAGACCTACGAGCAGTACTTC.

The table lists this clone with a few counts. CDR3 nucleotide sequence: TGTGCCATCAGTCCGACTAGCGGGAGTTACAATGAGCAGTTCTTC. Its protein is CAISPTSGSYNEQFF. V and J are TRBV10-3 and TRBJ2-1, with 12 bases lining up with TRBD2. With V trimmed by 5 bases and J by 4 bases, 3 bases remained unmatched. Germline-derived CDR1 and CDR2 are ENHRY and SYGVKD. The CDR3 spans 15 residues.

This clone showed up just once. The chain couples TRBV6-1 to TRBJ1-6; 7 bases map to TRBD1. Germline V gene data show CDR1 as MNHNS and CDR2 as SASEGT. This CDR3 comprises 14 residues. J gave up 6 bases and V 10 bases, and 9 bases lay outside the gene matches. CDR3 nucleotides: TGTGCCACCATACAGGGGCCCCTTAATTCACCCCTCCACTTT. Residues: CATIQGPLNSPLHF.